This T cell receptor beta chain derives from a study of vaccination effects on CD4 cells after COVID-19. Expansion with viral peptide pools was applied to antigen-specific CD4+ T cells by the ViraFEST assay prior to sequencing. CD4+ T cells were isolated after about eleven days of culture. Every participant took two doses of the BNT162b2 or mRNA-1273 vaccine. Replacing half the medium with IL-2 medium was done on days 3 and 7. This CDR3 has 15 amino acids. The trim removed 4 bases at V and 5 bases at J, leaving 6 bases unmatched. Germline V gene lookup returns CDR1 KGHDR and CDR2 SFDVKD. For this clone: The antigen remains unidentified.

Profiling relied on immunoSEQ multiplex PCR, and the TCRdb table lists in-frame clones only, not all of them. The table has about 38,000 clones, around 80% seen once. Specimen: CD4+ T cells from PBMCs cultured with HCoV-NL63 spike peptides, collected after COVID-19 vaccination. The sequence came from a human donor who received a COVID-19 vaccine. Some clones in this sample may be carry-over from other donors' samples. The chain has TRBV24-1 and TRBJ2-3; 9 nucleotides line up with TRBD2. The CDR3 DNA is TGTGCCACCAGTGAGATTAGCGGGGGCCGAGATACGCAGTATTTT. Its protein is CATSEISGGRDTQYF.